The 3 T cell receptor beta chains below come from one sample, sequenced in a study of blood T cell repertoires in COVID-19 (TCRdb year 2020). Receptor libraries were prepared by the immunoSEQ multiplex PCR assay. TCRdb limited this immuneACCESS table to in-frame rearrangements with V and J called. A share of clones is missing; checked studies link under half to unresolved V genes, and the rest is unexplained. Here the sample has about 89,000 clones; approximately 80% occur a single time. The ten largest clonotypes hold under 50% of the sample. Input material: peripheral blood. These receptors were collected from a human donor in a cohort sampled during active COVID-19.

The V and J genes are TRBV30 and TRBJ2-2, with D perhaps TRBD2 (5 bases). The CDR3 covers 13 residues. Germline CDR1 GTSNPN, CDR2 SVGIG (reference sequence). The germline V and J ends were trimmed by 3 bases and 9 bases, with 14 bases remaining between them. The DNA for the CDR3 is TGTGCCTGGAGGGACTTTCCCGGTTGGGAGCTGTTTTTT. This sequence encodes CAWRDFPGWELFF. Combining the CDR3 with reference TRBV30 and TRBJ2-2 gives the whole variable domain SQTIHQWPATLVQPVGSPLSLECTVEGTSNPNLYWYRQAAGRGLQLLFYSVGIGQISSEVPQNLSASRPQDRQFILSSKKLLLSDSGFYLCAWRDFPGWELFFGEGSRLTVL.

The chain recombines TRBV7-9 with TRBJ2-3, with unresolved D. The CDR3 spans 13 residues. V was cut by 3 bases and J by 6 bases, with 10 bases left in between. Per the germline V gene, CDR1 is SEHNR and CDR2 is FQNEAQ (reference sequence). The CDR3 reads CASSFPSGDTQYF. CDR3 in DNA: TGTGCCAGCAGCTTCCCGTCCGGGGATACGCAGTATTTT.

V is TRBV11-2 and J is TRBJ2-1, with 7 bases fitting TRBD1. Germline CDR1 SGHAT, CDR2 FQNNGV. The CDR3 is made up of 12 amino acids. Germline trimming cut 5 bases from V and 13 bases from J; bases unmatched to any gene: 8. In DNA, the CDR3 is TGTGCCAGCAGCCTAGGGGGACAGAGACAGTTCTTC. This translates into CASSLGGQRQFF.